This entry lists 13 T cell receptor beta chains sequenced from one sample in a study of blood T cell repertoires in COVID-19 (dated by TCRdb to 2020 to 2022). Preparation of the library involved the immunoSEQ multiplex PCR assay. Drawn from immuneACCESS, this table holds only the in-frame rearrangements with V and J called that TCRdb kept. Clones are partly lost; checked studies trace under half to an unresolved V gene and leave the rest unexplained. This sample lists 150,000 to 200,000 clones; more than 70% were detected once. Around 2.6% of the sample is in the top ten clones. Material for sequencing was peripheral blood. The receptors were sampled from a man between 35 and 55 years old with active or convalescent COVID-19.

Points on this clone: This may be a read error: a much more frequent sequence differs by one nucleotide. J is TRBJ2-2 and V is TRBV15; the D gene is possibly TRBD2 (7 bases). Looked up from germline, CDR1 is LNHNV and CDR2 is YYDKDF (reference sequence). V was shortened by 5 bases and J by 4 bases, with 26 bases between the two germline ends. CDR3 length: 19 amino acids. CDR3 bases: TGTGCCACCAGCTGGGGGCCGGCGGGGGCAGGGGTCCTCACCGGGGAGCTGTTTTTT. It yields the protein CATSWGPAGAGVLTGELFF.

The rearrangement uses TRBV6-5 and TRBJ1-2; maybe TRBD1 (6 bases). CDR1 and CDR2 from the germline V gene are MNHEY and SVGAGI. Deletions cut 6 bases from V and 7 bases from J, with 21 bases between. This CDR3 contains 15 residues. For the CDR3, the DNA is TGTGCCAGCAGCCCCCGGGGGGCTAGCCCCCCTGGCTACACCTTC. This codes for CASSPRGASPPGYTF.

V and J are TRBV27 and TRBJ2-3; 10 nucleotides match TRBD1. V lost 5 bases, J lost 3 bases, and 2 bases stayed unmatched. The CDR3 consists of 14 residues. The germline gives CDR1 MNHEY, CDR2 SMNVEV (reference sequence). CDR3 nucleotide sequence: TGTGCCAGCAGTCGGGACAGGGGAACAGATACGCAGTATTTT. Its translation: CASSRDRGTDTQYF.

This chain joins TRBV11-1 and TRBJ2-7; TRBD1 agrees at 9 bases. Germline values: CDR1 SGHAT, CDR2 FQDESV (reference sequence). This CDR3 is 15 amino acids long. The ends lost 6 bases at V and 3 bases at J; junction bases unmatched: 9. The CDR3 reads CASRPQTGGVYEQYF. CDR3 bases: TGTGCCAGCAGGCCCCAAACAGGGGGCGTCTACGAGCAGTACTTC.

This clone was counted once. The gene calls are TRBV4-1 and TRBJ2-1, with 11 bases aligning to TRBD1. The germline V gene encodes CDR1 MGHRA and CDR2 YSYEKL. The ends lost 4 bases at V and 1 base at J; junction bases unmatched: 15. This CDR3 is built from 20 residues. The CDR3 bases are TGCGCCAGCAGCCCCTCTGGGTCCGGGACAGGGGGTCTTTCCTACAATGAGCAGTTCTTC. Protein product: CASSPSGSGTGGLSYNEQFF.

The V call is TRBV4-1, the J call TRBJ2-2; 9 nucleotides match TRBD1. The CDR3 is 17 residues long. V trimming: 1 base; J trimming: 5 bases; junction bases outside the gene matches: 8. Germline CDR1 is MGHRA and CDR2 is YSYEKL. CDR3 nucleotide sequence: TGCGCCAGCAGCCAAGCGGACAGGGGATACAGGACCGGGGAGCTGTTTTTT. It specifies CASSQADRGYRTGELFF.

The genes are TRBV19 and TRBJ1-2, with TRBD1 matching 8 bases. The CDR3 consists of 14 residues. V lost 6 bases to trimming and J lost 10 bases; unmatched junction nucleotides: 13. Per germline, CDR1 LNHDA and CDR2 SQIVND (reference sequence). In nucleotides, the CDR3 is TGTGCCAGTAGCAGAACACAGGGGGGACTCAACTACACCTTC. Its translation is CASSRTQGGLNYTF.

CDR3 in DNA: TGTGCCAGCAGATTTACTGCGGGGTACACCGGGGAGCTGTTTTTT. Translating gives CASRFTAGYTGELFF. The chain is built from TRBV28 and TRBJ2-2; D is perhaps TRBD2 (6 bases). Trimming left V 6 bases short and J 3 bases short, with 14 bases between. CDR1 MDHEN and CDR2 SYDVKM come from the germline V gene. The CDR3 is 15 amino acids.

The chain has TRBV5-5 and TRBJ1-1; 9 positions agree with TRBD1. This CDR3 is 15 amino acids long. The J segment lost 5 bases and the V segment lost 4 bases, leaving 9 bases of the junction unmatched. The germline V gene has CDR1 SGHKS and CDR2 YYEKEE (reference sequence). The CDR3 region has the DNA TGTGCCAGCAGCAGAGCCGGGACAGGGCTAACTGAAGCTTTCTTT. It is translated as CASSRAGTGLTEAFF.

Turning to this clone: The same CDR3 also results from other DNA sequences found in this sample. The V and J genes are TRBV5-1 and TRBJ1-6; 9 nucleotides line up with TRBD1. Trimming removed 0 bases from V and 6 bases from J; junction bases left unmatched: 1. The CDR3 runs 15 residues. Germline V gene data show CDR1 as SGHRS and CDR2 as YFSETQ. CDR3 amino acids: CASSLEGQGNSPLHF. CDR3 nucleotide sequence: TGCGCCAGCAGCTTGGAGGGACAGGGTAATTCACCCCTCCACTTT.

The V call is TRBV7-9, the J call TRBJ1-3; D remains ambiguous. This CDR3 has 14 amino acids. Germline loops: CDR1 SEHNR, CDR2 FQNEAQ (reference sequence). Trimming removed 5 bases at V and 4 bases at J, with 12 bases between. The chain's CDR3 is CASSESSSGNTIYF. The CDR3 nucleotides are TGTGCCAGCAGCGAAAGTAGTTCAGGAAACACCATATATTTT.

V gene TRBV7-2 combines with J gene TRBJ1-5; D gene uncertain. Germline-derived CDR1 and CDR2 are SGHTA and FQGNSA. The V gene lost 2 bases and the J gene lost 3 bases, with 5 bases spanning the gap. The CDR3 extends over 13 amino acids. The chain's CDR3 is CASSLLSNQPQHF. The CDR3 DNA follows: TGTGCCAGCAGCTTACTCTCCAATCAGCCCCAGCATTTT.

V gene TRBV3-1 (or the pseudogene TRBV3-2) combines with J gene TRBJ1-5, with D perhaps matching TRBD1 (5 bases). The V gene lost 4 bases and the J gene lost 10 bases, with 23 bases spanning the gap. Germline V lookup: CDR1 LGHDT, CDR2 YNNKEL (reference sequence). The CDR3 extends over 16 amino acids. The CDR3 bases are TGTGCCAGCAGCCTATCGACCTGGCGGGACCATTGTCCCCAGCATTTT. Protein: CASSLSTWRDHCPQHF.